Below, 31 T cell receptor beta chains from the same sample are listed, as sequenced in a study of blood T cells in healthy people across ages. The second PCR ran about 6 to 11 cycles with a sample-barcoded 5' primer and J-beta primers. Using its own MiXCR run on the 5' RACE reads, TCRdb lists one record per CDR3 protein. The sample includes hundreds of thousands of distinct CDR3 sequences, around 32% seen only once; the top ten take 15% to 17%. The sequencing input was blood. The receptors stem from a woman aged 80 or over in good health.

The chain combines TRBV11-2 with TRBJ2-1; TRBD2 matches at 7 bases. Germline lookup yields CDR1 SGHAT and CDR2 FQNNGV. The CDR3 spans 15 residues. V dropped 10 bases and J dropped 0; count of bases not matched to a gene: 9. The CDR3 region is CAIQAGSSSYNEQFF. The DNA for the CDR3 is TGTGCCATCCAAGCGGGATCCAGCTCCTACAATGAGCAGTTCTTC.

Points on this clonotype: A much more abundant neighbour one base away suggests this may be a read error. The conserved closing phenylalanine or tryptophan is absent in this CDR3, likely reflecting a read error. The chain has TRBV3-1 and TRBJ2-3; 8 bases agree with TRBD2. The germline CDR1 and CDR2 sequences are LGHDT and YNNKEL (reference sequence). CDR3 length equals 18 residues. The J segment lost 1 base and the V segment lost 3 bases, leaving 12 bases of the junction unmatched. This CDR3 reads CASSQSPPTSGRTDTQYV. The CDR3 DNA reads TGTGCCAGCAGCCAGTCCCCTCCCACTAGCGGCCGCACAGATACGCAGTATGTT.

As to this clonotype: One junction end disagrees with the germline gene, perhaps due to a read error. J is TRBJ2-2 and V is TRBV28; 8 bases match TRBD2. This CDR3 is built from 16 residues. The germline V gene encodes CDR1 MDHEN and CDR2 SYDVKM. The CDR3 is CASIGEAGGSTGERFF. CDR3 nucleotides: TGTGCCAGCATCGGGGAGGCGGGGGGAAGCACCGGGGAGCGGTTTTTT.

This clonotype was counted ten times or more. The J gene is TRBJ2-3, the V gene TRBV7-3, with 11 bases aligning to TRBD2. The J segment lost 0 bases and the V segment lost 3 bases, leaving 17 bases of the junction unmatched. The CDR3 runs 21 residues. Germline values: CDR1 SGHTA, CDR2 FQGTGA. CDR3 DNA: TGTGCCAGCAGCTTGGCGTTCTCGGCTAGCGGGGGGAGATCTAGCACAGATACGCAGTATTTT. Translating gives CASSLAFSASGGRSSTDTQYF.

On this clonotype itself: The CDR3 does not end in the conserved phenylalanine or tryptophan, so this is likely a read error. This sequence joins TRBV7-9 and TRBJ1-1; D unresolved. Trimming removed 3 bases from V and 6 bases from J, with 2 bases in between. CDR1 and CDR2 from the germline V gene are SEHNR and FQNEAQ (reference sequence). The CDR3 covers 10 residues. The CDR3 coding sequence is TGTGCCAGCAGCTTTTCTGAAGCTTTCTGT. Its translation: CASSFSEAFC.

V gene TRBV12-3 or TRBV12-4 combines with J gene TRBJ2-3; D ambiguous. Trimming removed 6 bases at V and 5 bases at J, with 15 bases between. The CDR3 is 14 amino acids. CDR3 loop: CASRRSVTGDTQYF. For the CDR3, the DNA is TGTGCCAGCAGGAGAAGCGTTACGGGAGATACGCAGTATTTT.

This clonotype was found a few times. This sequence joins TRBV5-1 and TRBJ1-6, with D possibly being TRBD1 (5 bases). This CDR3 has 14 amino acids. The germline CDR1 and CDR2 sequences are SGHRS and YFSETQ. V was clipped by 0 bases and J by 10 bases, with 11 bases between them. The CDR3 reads CASSLEQGGSPLHF. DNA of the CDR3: TGCGCCAGCAGCTTGGAGCAGGGAGGATCACCCCTCCACTTT.

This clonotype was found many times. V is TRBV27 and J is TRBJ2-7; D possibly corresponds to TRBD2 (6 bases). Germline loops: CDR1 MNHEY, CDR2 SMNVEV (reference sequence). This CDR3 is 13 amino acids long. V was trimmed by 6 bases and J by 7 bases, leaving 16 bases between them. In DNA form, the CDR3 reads TGTGCCAGCAGCTTAGCTGCGGCGGGAGAGCAGTACTTC. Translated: CASSLAAAGEQYF.

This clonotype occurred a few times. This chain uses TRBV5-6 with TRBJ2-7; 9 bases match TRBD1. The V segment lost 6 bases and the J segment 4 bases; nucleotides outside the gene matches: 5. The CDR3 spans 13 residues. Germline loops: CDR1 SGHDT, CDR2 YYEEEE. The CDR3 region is CASNQQGAYEQYF. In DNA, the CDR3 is TGTGCCAGCAACCAACAGGGGGCTTACGAGCAGTACTTC.

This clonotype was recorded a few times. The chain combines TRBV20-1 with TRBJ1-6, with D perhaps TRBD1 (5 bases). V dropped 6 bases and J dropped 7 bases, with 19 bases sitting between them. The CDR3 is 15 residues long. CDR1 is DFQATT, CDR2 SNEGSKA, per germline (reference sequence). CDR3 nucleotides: TGCAGTGCGCGCCCACCGGGACGGGAGAATTCACCCCTCCACTTT. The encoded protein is CSARPPGRENSPLHF.

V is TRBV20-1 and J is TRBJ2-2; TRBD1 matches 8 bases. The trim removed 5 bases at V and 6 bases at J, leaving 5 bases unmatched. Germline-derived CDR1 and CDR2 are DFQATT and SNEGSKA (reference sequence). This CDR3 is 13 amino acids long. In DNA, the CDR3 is TGCAGTGCTTGGCAGGGGGCTCCCGGGGAGCTGTTTTTT. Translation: CSAWQGAPGELFF.

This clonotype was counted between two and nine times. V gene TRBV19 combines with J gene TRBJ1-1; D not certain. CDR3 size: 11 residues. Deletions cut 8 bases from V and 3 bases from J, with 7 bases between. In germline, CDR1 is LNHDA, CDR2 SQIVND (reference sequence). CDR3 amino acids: CASDKYTEAFF. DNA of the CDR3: TGTGCCAGTGACAAGTACACTGAAGCTTTCTTT.

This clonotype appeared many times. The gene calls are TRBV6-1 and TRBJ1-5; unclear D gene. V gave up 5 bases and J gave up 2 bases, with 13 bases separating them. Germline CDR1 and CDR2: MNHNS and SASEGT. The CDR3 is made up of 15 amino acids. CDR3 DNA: TGTGCCAGCAGTCGCACTCCTGGGGGCAATCAGCCCCAGCATTTT. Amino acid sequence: CASSRTPGGNQPQHF.

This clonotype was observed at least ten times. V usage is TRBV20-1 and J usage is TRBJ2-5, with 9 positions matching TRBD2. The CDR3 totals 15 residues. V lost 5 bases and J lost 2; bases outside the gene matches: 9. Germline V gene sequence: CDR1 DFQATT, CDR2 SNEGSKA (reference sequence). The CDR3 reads CSAPRSGGWQETQYF. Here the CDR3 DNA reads TGCAGTGCTCCGAGGAGCGGGGGGTGGCAAGAGACCCAGTACTTC.

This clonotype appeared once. The CDR3 protein is CSARDGDRDYGYTF. In DNA, the CDR3 is TGCAGTGCTAGAGATGGGGACAGGGACTATGGCTACACCTTC. J is TRBJ1-2 and V is TRBV20-1, with 9 bases matching TRBD1. Germline CDR1 is DFQATT and CDR2 is SNEGSKA (reference sequence). The CDR3 loop spans 14 amino acids. Losses at the gene ends were 0 bases for V and 3 bases for J; bases not matched to a gene: 2.

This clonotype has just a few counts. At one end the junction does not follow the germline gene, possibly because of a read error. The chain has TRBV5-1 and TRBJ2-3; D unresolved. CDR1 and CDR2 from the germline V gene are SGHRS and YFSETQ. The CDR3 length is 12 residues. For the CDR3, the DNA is TGCGCCAGCAGTCTCGGCGCGGATACGCGGTATTTT. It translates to CASSLGADTRYF.

This CDR3 reads CASTPAGLSNQPQHF. The CDR3 DNA follows: TGTGCCAGCACTCCCGCGGGACTTAGCAATCAGCCCCAGCATTTT. This chain uses TRBV2 with TRBJ1-5, with D possibly being TRBD1 (5 bases). The CDR3 loop spans 15 amino acids. V shed 7 bases and J shed 0 bases, with 13 bases lying between them. The V gene's germline CDR1 is SNHLY and CDR2 FYNNEI.

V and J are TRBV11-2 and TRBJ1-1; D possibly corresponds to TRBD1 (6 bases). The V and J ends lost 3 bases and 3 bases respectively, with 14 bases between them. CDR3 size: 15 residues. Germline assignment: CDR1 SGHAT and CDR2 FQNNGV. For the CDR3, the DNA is TGTGCCAGCAGCTTCGGGGCATACAGGGACACTGAAGCTTTCTTT. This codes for CASSFGAYRDTEAFF.

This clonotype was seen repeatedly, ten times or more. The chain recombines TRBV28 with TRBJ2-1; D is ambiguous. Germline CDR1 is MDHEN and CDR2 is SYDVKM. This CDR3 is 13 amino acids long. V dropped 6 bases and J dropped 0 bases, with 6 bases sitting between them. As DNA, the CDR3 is TGTGCCAGCAGAGTCAGCTCCTACAATGAGCAGTTCTTC. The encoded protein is CASRVSSYNEQFF.

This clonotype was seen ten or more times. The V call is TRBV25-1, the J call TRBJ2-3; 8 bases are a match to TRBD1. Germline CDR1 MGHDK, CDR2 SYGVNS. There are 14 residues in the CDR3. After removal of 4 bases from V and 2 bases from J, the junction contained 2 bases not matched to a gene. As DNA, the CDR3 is TGTGCCAGCAGTGGGGACAGGACCACAGATACGCAGTATTTT. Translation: CASSGDRTTDTQYF.

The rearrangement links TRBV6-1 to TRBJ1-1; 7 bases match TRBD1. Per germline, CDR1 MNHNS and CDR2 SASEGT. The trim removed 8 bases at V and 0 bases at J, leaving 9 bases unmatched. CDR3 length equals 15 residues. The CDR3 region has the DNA TGTGCCAGCCACAGGGGCCGGGGTATGAACACTGAAGCTTTCTTT. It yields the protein CASHRGRGMNTEAFF.

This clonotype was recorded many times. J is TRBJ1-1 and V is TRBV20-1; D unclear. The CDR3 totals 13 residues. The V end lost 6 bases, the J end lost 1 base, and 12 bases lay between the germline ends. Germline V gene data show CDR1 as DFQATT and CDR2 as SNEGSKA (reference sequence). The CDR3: CSAERGGNTEAFF. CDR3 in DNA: TGCAGTGCCGAACGGGGAGGGAACACTGAAGCTTTCTTT.

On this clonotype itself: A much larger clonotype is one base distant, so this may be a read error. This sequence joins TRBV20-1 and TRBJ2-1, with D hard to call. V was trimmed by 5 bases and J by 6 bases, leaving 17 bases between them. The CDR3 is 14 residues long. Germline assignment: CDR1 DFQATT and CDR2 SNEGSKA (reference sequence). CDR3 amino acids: CSAGDWNRGNEQFF. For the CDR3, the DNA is TGCAGTGCTGGTGACTGGAACCGAGGCAATGAGCAGTTCTTC.

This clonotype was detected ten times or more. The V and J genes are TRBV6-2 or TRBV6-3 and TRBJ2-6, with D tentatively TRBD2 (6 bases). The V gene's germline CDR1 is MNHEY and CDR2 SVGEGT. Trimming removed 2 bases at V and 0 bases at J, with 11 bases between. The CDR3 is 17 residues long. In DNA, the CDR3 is TGTGCCAGCAGTTACGGGGGACTTGTCTCTGGGGCCAACGTCCTGACTTTC. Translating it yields CASSYGGLVSGANVLTF.

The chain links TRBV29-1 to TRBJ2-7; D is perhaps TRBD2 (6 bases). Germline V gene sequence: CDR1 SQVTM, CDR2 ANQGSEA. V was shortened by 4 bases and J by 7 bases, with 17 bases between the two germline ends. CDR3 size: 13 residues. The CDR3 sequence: CSVGVAATGEQYF. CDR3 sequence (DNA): TGCAGCGTTGGGGTAGCGGCCACCGGGGAGCAGTACTTC.

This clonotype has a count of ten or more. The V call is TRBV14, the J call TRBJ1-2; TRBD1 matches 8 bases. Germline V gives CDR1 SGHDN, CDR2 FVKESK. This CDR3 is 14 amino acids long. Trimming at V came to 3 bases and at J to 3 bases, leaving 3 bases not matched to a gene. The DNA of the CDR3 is TGTGCCAGCAGCCAGACAGGGGTATACTATGGCTACACCTTC. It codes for CASSQTGVYYGYTF.

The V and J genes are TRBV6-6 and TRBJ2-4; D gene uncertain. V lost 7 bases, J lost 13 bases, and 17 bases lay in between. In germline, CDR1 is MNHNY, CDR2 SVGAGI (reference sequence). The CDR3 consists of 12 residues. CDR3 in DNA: TGTGCCAGCATGCCTGGCTACAATGAGCAGTACTTC. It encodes CASMPGYNEQYF.

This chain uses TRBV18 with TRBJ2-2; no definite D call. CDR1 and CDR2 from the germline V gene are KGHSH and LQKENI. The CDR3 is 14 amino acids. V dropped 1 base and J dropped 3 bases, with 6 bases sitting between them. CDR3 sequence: CASSPRLYTGELFF. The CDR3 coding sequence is TGTGCCAGCTCACCACGTCTCTACACCGGGGAGCTGTTTTTT.

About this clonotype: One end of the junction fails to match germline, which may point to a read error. The CDR3 DNA sequence: TGCGCCAGCAGCTTGGGGGATGGGGCTAACGTCCTGACTTTC. Translated: CASSLGDGANVLTF. This chain joins TRBV5-1 and TRBJ2-6; D perhaps matches TRBD1 (5 bases). CDR3 length: 14 amino acids. Germline V gives CDR1 SGHRS, CDR2 YFSETQ.

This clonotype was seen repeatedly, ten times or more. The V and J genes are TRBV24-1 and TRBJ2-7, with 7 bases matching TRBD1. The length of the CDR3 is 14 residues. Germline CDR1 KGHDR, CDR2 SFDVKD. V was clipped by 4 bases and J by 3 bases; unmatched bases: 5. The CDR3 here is CATSDPGQSYEQYF. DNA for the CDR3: TGTGCCACCAGTGACCCGGGACAGAGCTACGAGCAGTACTTC.

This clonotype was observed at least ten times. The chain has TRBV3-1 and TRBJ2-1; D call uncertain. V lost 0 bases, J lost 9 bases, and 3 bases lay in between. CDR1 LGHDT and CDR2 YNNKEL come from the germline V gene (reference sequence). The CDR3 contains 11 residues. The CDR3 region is CASSQEGEQFF. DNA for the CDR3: TGTGCCAGCAGCCAAGAGGGTGAGCAGTTCTTC.